These 24 T cell receptor beta chains came from one sample sequenced in a study of T cell clonotyping in hematopoietic cell transplantation. The protocol was immunoSEQ multiplex PCR, while the TCRdb copy is restricted to in-frame clones and leaves out a portion. The sample has 49,000 or so clones, approximately 80% seen once; the top ten hold approximately 5.4%. Time point: recipient sample about 28 days before transplant, after cytoreduction. The sample was peripheral blood mononuclear cells, taken before stem cell transplant. The receptors were gathered from a man aged 55-75 years with myelodysplastic syndrome. Some clones in this sample may be carry-over from other donors' samples.

The J gene is TRBJ1-1, the V gene TRBV2; 7 bases align to TRBD1. The CDR3 sequence is 13 residues long. V lost 6 bases to trimming and J lost 5 bases; unmatched junction nucleotides: 6. CDR1 and CDR2 from the germline V gene are SNHLY and FYNNEI. The DNA of the CDR3 is TGTGCCAGCAGAGACAGGGCGCGGACTGAAGCTTTCTTT. Amino acid sequence: CASRDRARTEAFF.

V is TRBV13 and J is TRBJ2-2; D unclear. This CDR3 has 14 residues. V lost 4 bases, J lost 4 bases, and 10 bases lay in between. Germline lookup yields CDR1 PRHDT and CDR2 FYEKMQ (reference sequence). CDR3 protein: CASSSRVGTGELFF. The CDR3 nucleotides are TGTGCCAGCAGCTCAAGGGTCGGCACCGGGGAGCTGTTTTTT.

V and J are TRBV20-1 and TRBJ1-6, with D hard to call. CDR1 and CDR2 from the germline V gene are DFQATT and SNEGSKA (reference sequence). This CDR3 has 10 residues. V lost 3 bases, J lost 15 bases, and 9 bases lay in between. The CDR3 region is CSASSVLLHF. CDR3 bases: TGCAGTGCTAGCAGCGTTCTCCTCCACTTT.

This clone showed up just once. J is TRBJ2-7 and V is TRBV7-9; D is unresolved. The CDR3 spans 11 residues. Trimming pared 2 bases from V and 3 bases from J, leaving 2 bases between. The germline V gene encodes CDR1 SEHNR and CDR2 FQNEAQ (reference sequence). CDR3 loop: CASSLNYEQYF. DNA for the CDR3: TGTGCCAGCAGCTTAAACTACGAGCAGTACTTC. Variable domain in full (rest from reference TRBV7-9 and TRBJ2-7): DTGVSQNPRHKITKRGQNVTFRCDPISEHNRLYWYRQTLGQGPEFLTYFQNEAQLEKSRLLSDRFSAERPKGSFSTLEIQRTEQGDSAMYLCASSLNYEQYFGPGTRLTVT.

The chain combines TRBV19 with TRBJ2-7; 9 bases line up with TRBD1. In germline, CDR1 is LNHDA, CDR2 SQIVND (reference sequence). Unmatched junction bases numbered 9, after V lost 2 bases and J lost 4 bases. The CDR3 runs 16 residues. The CDR3 region is CASSIMWTGVRYEQYF. Written as DNA, the CDR3 is TGTGCCAGTAGTATAATGTGGACAGGGGTACGTTACGAGCAGTACTTC.

The CDR3 sequence: CASRRRYGDTEAFF. For the CDR3, the DNA is TGTGCCAGCAGGCGTCGCTATGGGGACACTGAAGCTTTCTTT. This chain joins TRBV5-8 and TRBJ1-1; D not certain. Trimming left V 5 bases short and J 3 bases short, with 14 bases between. Germline CDR1 reads SGHTS; CDR2 reads YDEGEE. The CDR3 loop spans 14 amino acids.

The V call is TRBV10-3, the J call TRBJ2-1; D could derive from TRBD1 or TRBD2 (6 bases each). The CDR3 extends over 17 amino acids. V dropped 0 bases and J dropped 0 bases, with 12 bases sitting between them. The germline CDR1 and CDR2 sequences are ENHRY and SYGVKD. CDR3 loop: CAISESPGGRSYNEQFF. As DNA, the CDR3 is TGTGCCATCAGTGAGTCGCCCGGGGGCCGCTCCTACAATGAGCAGTTCTTC.

This sequence joins TRBV4-3 and TRBJ2-7, with 8 bases fitting TRBD1. Per germline, CDR1 LGHNA and CDR2 YSLEER. The V gene end was trimmed by 1 base and the J gene end by 2 bases; junction bases not matched to a gene: 7. The CDR3 consists of 16 residues. This chain's CDR3 is CASSQVTGTGAYEQYF. Written as DNA, the CDR3 is TGCGCCAGCAGCCAAGTGACCGGGACAGGAGCCTACGAGCAGTACTTC.

J is TRBJ1-1 and V is TRBV29-1; TRBD1 is a possible D gene (5 bases). V was pared by 7 bases and J by 8 bases, with 20 bases between. The germline CDR1 and CDR2 sequences are SQVTM and ANQGSEA. This CDR3 spans 13 amino acids. The CDR3 region has the DNA TGCAGCGCTGTTAAAATCGTAGGGGCCGAAGCTTTCTTT. It codes for CSAVKIVGAEAFF.

The chain has TRBV19 and TRBJ2-5; TRBD1 aligns across 7 bases. J gave up 1 base and V 6 bases, and 5 bases lay outside the gene matches. The CDR3 sequence is 14 residues long. Germline CDR1 and CDR2: LNHDA and SQIVND (reference sequence). The CDR3 nucleotides read TGTGCCAGTAGCCTGACAGGGCTCCAAGAGACCCAGTACTTC. Translation gives CASSLTGLQETQYF.

The J gene is TRBJ1-2, the V gene TRBV18, with D maybe TRBD1 (5 bases). The CDR3 is 14 residues long. Germline CDR1 is KGHSH and CDR2 is LQKENI. Trimming took off 0 bases at V and 4 bases at J, with 9 bases between the two ends. CDR3 loop: CASSPPPGTYGYTF. CDR3 DNA sequence: TGTGCCAGCTCACCACCGCCAGGGACCTATGGCTACACCTTC. Variable domain in full (rest from reference TRBV18 and TRBJ1-2): NAGVMQNPRHLVRRRGQEARLRCSPMKGHSHVYWYRQLPEEGLKFMVYLQKENIIDESGMPKERFSAEFPKEGPSILRIQQVVRGDSAAYFCASSPPPGTYGYTFGSGTRLTVV.

CDR3 DNA sequence: TGTGCCAGCAGTTTCCGACAGGGGAATAACTATGGCTACACCTTC. Translated, it gives CASSFRQGNNYGYTF. V is TRBV6-6 and J is TRBJ1-2; 8 positions match TRBD1. The trim removed 4 bases at V and 1 base at J, leaving 5 bases unmatched. The CDR3 spans 15 residues. CDR1 MNHNY and CDR2 SVGAGI come from the germline V gene (reference sequence).

The chain links TRBV28 to TRBJ1-1; TRBD1 is a possible D gene (5 bases). The germline V gene encodes CDR1 MDHEN and CDR2 SYDVKM. Trimming cost V 3 bases and J 0 bases, with 14 bases left between them. The CDR3 covers 16 residues. The CDR3 here is CASSFRGVWMNTEAFF. The CDR3 nucleotides are TGTGCCAGCAGTTTTCGGGGGGTATGGATGAACACTGAAGCTTTCTTT.

This clone was counted between two and nine times. The chain employs TRBV4-2 and TRBJ1-4, with D hard to call. The V gene lost 2 bases and the J gene lost 3 bases, with 10 bases spanning the gap. The CDR3 is made up of 15 amino acids. Germline lookup yields CDR1 LGHNA and CDR2 YNFKEQ. The CDR3 DNA reads as TGTGCCAGCAGCCAAAACAGACGGGCTAATGAAAAACTGTTTTTT. It is translated as CASSQNRRANEKLFF.

The rearrangement links TRBV4-2 to TRBJ2-1; 11 bases align to TRBD2. Per the germline V gene, CDR1 is LGHNA and CDR2 is YNFKEQ. The ends lost 1 base at V and 5 bases at J; junction bases unmatched: 7. This CDR3 region has 17 residues. This CDR3 is CASSQALGLAGDNEQFF. CDR3 sequence (DNA): TGTGCCAGCAGCCAAGCTCTCGGACTAGCGGGTGACAATGAGCAGTTCTTC.

The chain combines TRBV7-2 with TRBJ1-6, with 7 bases identical to TRBD1. After removal of 4 bases from V and 0 bases from J, the junction contained 12 bases not matched to a gene. The CDR3 has 19 amino acids. Germline CDR1 and CDR2: SGHTA and FQGNSA. DNA for the CDR3: TGTGCCAGCAGCTCCCCTCGGGACAGTTCTGTCTCCTATAATTCACCCCTCCACTTT. This translates into CASSSPRDSSVSYNSPLHF.

J is TRBJ1-5 and V is TRBV9; tentative D call: TRBD1 (6 bases). In germline, CDR1 is SGDLS, CDR2 YYNGEE. V was clipped by 3 bases and J by 2 bases, with 12 bases between them. The CDR3 is 15 amino acids. The CDR3 bases are TGTGCCAGCAGCGAGGGGGTCGGGGGCAATCAGCCCCAGCATTTT. Protein product: CASSEGVGGNQPQHF.

This chain joins TRBV19 and TRBJ1-2; no clear D. This CDR3 comprises 16 residues. The V end lost 6 bases, the J end lost 4 bases, and 21 bases lay between the germline ends. CDR1 and CDR2 from the germline V gene are LNHDA and SQIVND (reference sequence). CDR3 DNA: TGTGCCAGTAGAACCCCTGGGAGTTGGCCCCTCTATGGCTACACCTTC. It is translated as CASRTPGSWPLYGYTF.

This clone was observed a handful of times. The chain links TRBV19 to TRBJ2-7; TRBD1 agrees at 7 bases. The CDR3 extends over 14 amino acids. After removal of 6 bases from V and 2 bases from J, the junction contained 7 bases not matched to a gene. Germline CDR1 reads LNHDA; CDR2 reads SQIVND (reference sequence). The CDR3 protein is CASSPTGPTYEQYF. CDR3 in DNA: TGTGCCAGTAGCCCGACAGGGCCGACCTACGAGCAGTACTTC.

This chain connects TRBV6-6 to TRBJ1-1, with 9 bases that match TRBD1. Germline CDR1 is MNHNY and CDR2 is SVGAGI (reference sequence). This CDR3 is built from 15 residues. Germline trimming cut 5 bases from V and 1 base from J; bases unmatched to any gene: 5. For the CDR3, the DNA is TGTGCCAGCAGTCTGGGACAGGGTGGGAACACTGAAGCTTTCTTT. Translating it yields CASSLGQGGNTEAFF.

The chain uses TRBV6-5 and TRBJ1-2; the match to TRBD1 covers 9 bases. Per the germline V gene, CDR1 is MNHEY and CDR2 is SVGAGI. Trimming at V came to 4 bases and at J to 1 base, leaving 7 bases not matched to a gene. The CDR3 contains 16 residues. CDR3 DNA: TGTGCCAGCAGTTTGCAACAGGGGGCCGTTAACTATGGCTACACCTTC. It yields the protein CASSLQQGAVNYGYTF.

The chain uses TRBV28 and TRBJ1-5; TRBD1 matches at 8 bases. Germline trimming cut 0 bases from V and 10 bases from J; bases unmatched to any gene: 17. The CDR3 extends over 18 amino acids. Germline V gene sequence: CDR1 MDHEN, CDR2 SYDVKM. The CDR3 DNA is TGTGCCAGCAGTTTATGGTCGACCGGGACAGGCAGCATCCGTCCCCAGCATTTT. This translates into CASSLWSTGTGSIRPQHF.

The V call is TRBV6-6, the J call TRBJ2-1; 10 bases are a match to TRBD1. CDR1 is MNHNY and CDR2 is SVGAGI in the germline V gene (reference sequence). Trimming at V came to 8 bases and at J to 6 bases, leaving 10 bases not matched to a gene. This CDR3 region has 15 residues. CDR3 protein: CASGTPGQGINEQFF. The CDR3 nucleotides read TGTGCCAGCGGAACTCCGGGACAGGGGATCAATGAGCAGTTCTTC.

V and J are TRBV7-6 and TRBJ2-1; 10 bases are shared with TRBD1. Germline lookup yields CDR1 SGHVS and CDR2 FNYEAQ. J lost 12 bases, V lost 6 bases, and 17 bases had no gene match. There are 16 residues in the CDR3. CDR3 nucleotide sequence: TGTGCCAGCAGTATAGGGACAGGGGCCACGCAGGGTGGGCAGTTCTTC. Amino acids: CASSIGTGATQGGQFF.